The 25 T cell receptor beta chains given below trace back to one sample, sequenced in a study of T-cell reconstitution after alpha-beta-depleted transplantation in children. During its preparation, the TCRbeta library received unique molecular identifiers. MiXCR was run by TCRdb on the PCR reads, yielding one entry per CDR3 protein. Of about 240,000 distinct CDR3 sequences listed, under 30% are singletons. Sequences were derived from PBMCs, sampled before TCRalphabeta/CD19-depleted stem cell transplant. These receptors were collected from a girl aged 2 to 10 with Fanconi anemia, due to receive a stem cell transplant.

The chain couples TRBV11-2 to TRBJ2-5; no reliable D call. In germline, CDR1 is SGHAT, CDR2 FQNNGV. CDR3 size: 16 residues. V was cut by 1 base and J by 4 bases, with 16 bases left in between. CDR3 loop: CASSLAFLGIGETQYF. As DNA, the CDR3 is TGTGCCAGCAGCTTAGCATTCCTGGGCATAGGAGAGACCCAGTACTTC.

Regarding this clonotype: A much larger clone differs by one base, so this may be a read error. V and J are TRBV15 and TRBJ2-1, with D unclear. Trimming took 0 bases from V and 8 from J, leaving 11 bases between them. Germline lookup yields CDR1 LNHNV and CDR2 YYDKDF (reference sequence). CDR3 length equals 14 residues. DNA of the CDR3: TGTGCCACCAGCAGAGACACGGCTTACGATGAGCAGTTCTTC. The encoded protein is CATSRDTAYDEQFF.

This clonotype was recorded at least ten times. The chain combines TRBV7-3 with TRBJ2-3; TRBD2 matches at 8 bases. The V segment lost 4 bases and the J segment 2 bases; nucleotides outside the gene matches: 5. Germline V gene lookup returns CDR1 SGHTA and CDR2 FQGTGA. This CDR3 has 15 residues. As DNA, the CDR3 is TGTGCCAGCAGCTCCACCGGGGGGGTCACAGATACGCAGTATTTT. Translation: CASSSTGGVTDTQYF.

A note on this clonotype: Germline is not matched at one junction end, which may reflect a read error. The CDR3 sequence: CACSLEGFSTNEQFF. The DNA for the CDR3 is TGTGCCTGCTCACTCGAAGGGTTCAGCACGAATGAGCAGTTCTTC. This chain uses TRBV18 with TRBJ2-1; D not resolved. Germline values: CDR1 KGHSH, CDR2 LQKENI. This CDR3 region has 15 residues.

This clonotype was recorded a few times. The chain carries TRBV29-1 and TRBJ2-5; 7 bases map to TRBD2. V shed 1 base, J shed 5 bases, and the junction held 1 base outside the gene matches. Germline V gene sequence: CDR1 SQVTM, CDR2 ANQGSEA. The CDR3 totals 12 residues. CDR3: CSVEVGGETQYF. In DNA, the CDR3 is TGCAGCGTTGAAGTCGGGGGGGAGACCCAGTACTTC.

This clonotype was counted at least ten times. The chain joins TRBV6-5 to TRBJ2-7; 8 positions match TRBD2. Germline V CDR1 and CDR2: MNHEY, SVGAGI. The CDR3 loop spans 14 amino acids. With 2 bases clipped from V and 3 bases from J, the junction kept 3 bases outside the gene matches. The chain's CDR3 is CASSYGTSDYEQYF. CDR3 coding DNA: TGTGCCAGCAGTTACGGGACTAGTGACTACGAGCAGTACTTC.

The genes are TRBV28 and TRBJ2-5, with D perhaps TRBD1 or TRBD2 (5 bases each). The germline V gene encodes CDR1 MDHEN and CDR2 SYDVKM. The ends were cut back, 3 bases at V and 5 bases at J, with 16 bases in the middle. The CDR3 has 15 amino acids. The CDR3 loop is CASSFPGTAGETQYF. The CDR3 DNA reads as TGTGCCAGCAGTTTTCCCGGGACGGCCGGGGAGACCCAGTACTTC.

This sequence joins TRBV20-1 and TRBJ2-2; no reliable D call. Germline V CDR1 and CDR2: DFQATT, SNEGSKA (reference sequence). Trimming removed 0 bases at V and 3 bases at J, with 11 bases between. CDR3 length: 15 amino acids. The CDR3 DNA reads as TGCAGTGCTAGAGATCGGGCACCTTACACCGGGGAGCTGTTTTTT. It encodes CSARDRAPYTGELFF.

Many counts were recorded for this clonotype. This chain uses TRBV12-3 or TRBV12-4 with TRBJ2-1; possible D gene TRBD2, 6 bases. The CDR3 length is 13 residues. Trimming removed 8 bases from V and 3 bases from J, with 11 bases in between. CDR3 region: CASERGLYNEQFF. DNA of the CDR3: TGTGCCAGCGAACGGGGACTCTACAATGAGCAGTTCTTC.

This chain joins TRBV18 and TRBJ2-7; no firm D call. The CDR3 spans 15 residues. Germline CDR1 is KGHSH and CDR2 is LQKENI. The V gene lost 2 bases and the J gene lost 3 bases, with 14 bases spanning the gap. In nucleotides, the CDR3 is TGTGCCAGCTCACCAGGCCTAGGCTCATACTACGAGCAGTACTTC. Translated: CASSPGLGSYYEQYF.

The chain uses TRBV15 and TRBJ2-2, with 7 bases matching TRBD2. The trim removed 0 bases at V and 5 bases at J, leaving 12 bases unmatched. The germline CDR1 and CDR2 sequences are LNHNV and YYDKDF (reference sequence). The CDR3 consists of 18 residues. The CDR3 nucleotides are TGTGCCACCAGCAGAGATTCGGGGCGGGCCGGGAGGACCGGGGAGCTGTTTTTT. Protein product: CATSRDSGRAGRTGELFF.

The chain recombines TRBV7-6 with TRBJ2-1, with TRBD1 as a possible D gene (6 bases). Trimming removed 1 base from V and 10 bases from J, with 11 bases in between. Per germline, CDR1 SGHVS and CDR2 FNYEAQ. The CDR3 is made up of 13 amino acids. The CDR3 spells CASSLGPGQEQFF. Here the CDR3 DNA reads TGTGCCAGCAGCTTAGGCCCAGGACAGGAGCAGTTCTTC.

The sample holds many counts of this clonotype. This chain joins TRBV11-2 and TRBJ2-7, with 14 bases lining up with TRBD2. The CDR3 spans 16 residues. Germline V CDR1 and CDR2: SGHAT, FQNNGV. V shed 5 bases and J 2 bases; nucleotides not matched to a gene: 5. CDR3 sequence (DNA): TGTGCCAGCAGCCTGGGACTAGCGGGAGAGACCTACGAGCAGTACTTC. This sequence encodes CASSLGLAGETYEQYF.

This clonotype was detected ten times or more. J is TRBJ2-5 and V is TRBV3-1; 7 nucleotides line up with TRBD2. The V gene's germline CDR1 is LGHDT and CDR2 YNNKEL (reference sequence). The ends lost 3 bases at V and 5 bases at J; junction bases unmatched: 9. The length of the CDR3 is 15 residues. CDR3 amino acids: CASSHRRGSWETQYF. The CDR3 DNA reads TGTGCCAGCAGCCATCGGCGGGGGTCCTGGGAGACCCAGTACTTC.

This clonotype has at least ten counts. The gene calls are TRBV7-2 and TRBJ2-2, with D perhaps TRBD2 (6 bases). Trimming pared 5 bases from V and 11 bases from J, leaving 18 bases between. CDR3 length equals 14 residues. The germline V gene encodes CDR1 SGHTA and CDR2 FQGNSA. The CDR3 is CASSQSRQRAELFF. The CDR3 region has the DNA TGTGCCAGCAGCCAGAGTCGACAGCGGGCAGAGCTGTTTTTT.

The table lists this clonotype with many counts. V gene TRBV12-3 or TRBV12-4 combines with J gene TRBJ2-3; no clear D. This CDR3 is built from 14 residues. Trimming stripped 4 bases from V and 0 bases from J, with 8 bases between. CDR3 coding DNA: TGTGCCAGCAGTTCGTGGTTTAGCACAGATACGCAGTATTTT. Protein product: CASSSWFSTDTQYF.

Many counts were recorded for this clonotype. The chain is built from TRBV29-1 and TRBJ1-1; 7 positions agree with TRBD1. The CDR3 contains 13 residues. The J segment lost 1 base and the V segment lost 6 bases, leaving 5 bases of the junction unmatched. CDR1 SQVTM and CDR2 ANQGSEA come from the germline V gene. CDR3 nucleotide sequence: TGCAGCGTCGACCGGACAGGGAACACTGAAGCTTTCTTT. Protein: CSVDRTGNTEAFF.

This clonotype was seen once. J is TRBJ2-3 and V is TRBV7-7, with 8 bases lining up with TRBD2. Germline trimming cut 0 bases from V and 2 bases from J; bases unmatched to any gene: 4. Germline CDR1 reads SSHAT; CDR2 reads FNYEAQ (reference sequence). CDR3 length: 16 residues. The DNA of the CDR3 is TGTGCCAGCAGCTTAGCTAGCGGGGCATTCACAGATACGCAGTATTTT. This encodes CASSLASGAFTDTQYF.

This clonotype was recorded at least ten times. V is TRBV29-1 and J is TRBJ2-1; weak D call: TRBD2 (5 bases). Looked up from germline, CDR1 is SQVTM and CDR2 is ANQGSEA. This CDR3 comprises 14 residues. The ends were cut back, 4 bases at V and 10 bases at J, with 20 bases in the middle. The DNA of the CDR3 is TGCAGCGTTGTCGAGCGGAGTCCCCTTTGGGAGCAGTTCTTC. This encodes CSVVERSPLWEQFF.

This clonotype appeared a few times. V is TRBV29-1 and J is TRBJ2-6; possible D gene TRBD1, 6 bases. The CDR3 extends over 16 amino acids. Germline V lookup: CDR1 SQVTM, CDR2 ANQGSEA. V was shortened by 4 bases and J by 1 base, with 14 bases between the two germline ends. CDR3 in DNA: TGCAGCGTTGCCGGGACAAGTTGGTCTGGGGCCAACGTCCTGACTTTC. It translates to CSVAGTSWSGANVLTF.

Ten or more counts support this clonotype. The chain uses TRBV12-3 or TRBV12-4 and TRBJ2-5; unclear D gene. The CDR3 loop spans 14 amino acids. V was shortened by 3 bases and J by 2 bases, with 10 bases between the two germline ends. The CDR3 sequence: CASSFRHGQETQYF. Here the CDR3 DNA reads TGTGCCAGCAGTTTTAGGCACGGTCAAGAGACCCAGTACTTC.

Only a few counts were recorded for this clonotype. The rearrangement joins TRBV2 to TRBJ2-7, with 8 bases fitting TRBD2. V lost 3 bases to trimming and J lost 3 bases; unmatched junction nucleotides: 4. This CDR3 is 14 amino acids long. In germline, CDR1 is SNHLY, CDR2 FYNNEI. CDR3 nucleotides: TGTGCCAGCAGTGACCGGGAGGGGAGCTACGAGCAGTACTTC. Protein product: CASSDREGSYEQYF.

The chain combines TRBV29-1 with TRBJ2-7, with 9 bases fitting TRBD2. CDR1 and CDR2 (germline): SQVTM, ANQGSEA. The CDR3 is 15 residues long. With V trimmed by 1 base and J by 7 bases, 11 bases remained unmatched. The CDR3 reads CSVEGTLAGAREQYF. CDR3 sequence (DNA): TGCAGCGTTGAAGGAACTTTAGCGGGAGCGCGGGAGCAGTACTTC.

Many counts were recorded for this clonotype. This chain uses TRBV20-1 with TRBJ1-5; 8 bases are shared with TRBD1. V gave up 3 bases and J gave up 8 bases; unmatched junction bases: 9. This CDR3 has 14 residues. CDR1 and CDR2 from the germline V gene are DFQATT and SNEGSKA (reference sequence). The DNA of the CDR3 is TGCAGTGCTAGTAGGACAGGGTCATTGGAGCCCCAGCATTTT. Protein: CSASRTGSLEPQHF.

The gene calls are TRBV5-1 and TRBJ2-3, with D possibly TRBD1 on 5 matching bases. CDR1 and CDR2 from the germline V gene are SGHRS and YFSETQ. Trimming stripped 4 bases from V and 5 bases from J, with 11 bases between. The CDR3 length is 13 residues. CDR3 coding DNA: TGCGCCAGCAGCCTTGCCCAGGGAGATACGCAGTATTTT. This codes for CASSLAQGDTQYF.